Listed here are 19 T cell receptor beta chains from one sample, sequenced in a study of blood T cell repertoires in COVID-19. The protocol was immunoSEQ multiplex PCR, while the TCRdb copy is restricted to in-frame clones and leaves out a portion. The data show 60,000 to 95,000 clones, about 90% seen once. The sample comprised peripheral blood. The source of these receptors is a human donor in a cohort sampled during active COVID-19.

This sequence joins TRBV5-5 and TRBJ2-7; 7 bases map to TRBD1. Unmatched junction bases numbered 12, after V lost 0 bases and J lost 3 bases. In germline, CDR1 is SGHKS, CDR2 YYEKEE (reference sequence). This CDR3 spans 17 amino acids. Written as DNA, the CDR3 is TGTGCCAGCAGCTTGGGAGCCATACAGGGGACGGGCTACGAGCAGTACTTC. Protein sequence: CASSLGAIQGTGYEQYF.

The gene calls are TRBV24-1 and TRBJ2-3; D perhaps matches TRBD1 (6 bases). This CDR3 is 16 amino acids long. Germline V gene sequence: CDR1 KGHDR, CDR2 SFDVKD. V lost 3 bases, J lost 1 base, and 13 bases lay in between. The CDR3: CATSDPGVKGTDTQYF. CDR3 in DNA: TGTGCCACCAGTGATCCAGGGGTAAAGGGCACAGATACGCAGTATTTT.

The rearrangement joins TRBV5-1 to TRBJ2-5, with D tentatively TRBD2 (7 bases). Germline V gene data show CDR1 as SGHRS and CDR2 as YFSETQ. V was trimmed by 3 bases and J by 1 base, leaving 19 bases between them. The CDR3 sequence is 17 residues long. The CDR3 region is CASSSIGRLQGQETQYF. The DNA for the CDR3 is TGCGCCAGCAGCTCCATCGGGAGGCTACAGGGCCAAGAGACCCAGTACTTC. Supplemented by reference TRBV5-1 and TRBJ2-5, the full variable domain reads KAGVTQTPRYLIKTRGQQVTLSCSPISGHRSVSWYQQTPGQGLQFLFEYFSETQRNKGNFPGRFSGRQFSNSRSEMNVSTLELGDSALYLCASSSIGRLQGQETQYFGPGTRLLVL.

The chain joins TRBV9 to TRBJ2-1; the D gene is possibly TRBD1 (6 bases). CDR1 is SGDLS, CDR2 YYNGEE, per germline. The CDR3 has 13 amino acids. Trimming shortened V by 3 bases and J by 9 bases, and 13 bases separated the two germline ends. The CDR3 DNA follows: TGTGCCAGCAGCGGGAGCCCACAGGGTGAGCAGTTCTTC. Translating gives CASSGSPQGEQFF.

The chain joins TRBV7-9 to TRBJ2-2, with D possibly being TRBD2 (5 bases). The CDR3 loop spans 15 amino acids. CDR1 is SEHNR and CDR2 is FQNEAQ in the germline V gene (reference sequence). Trimming cost V 2 bases and J 4 bases, with 11 bases left between them. CDR3 coding DNA: TGTGCCAGCAGCTTATATGGGGAGACCACCGGGGAGCTGTTTTTT. This translates into CASSLYGETTGELFF.

The J gene is TRBJ1-6, the V gene TRBV3-1 (or the pseudogene TRBV3-2); tentative D call: TRBD1 (6 bases). Trimming left V 3 bases short and J 3 bases short, with 9 bases between. The CDR3 runs 15 residues. Germline CDR1 is LGHDT and CDR2 is YNNKEL (reference sequence). CDR3 in DNA: TGTGCCAGCAGCCAGAGGGGGGGCTATAATTCACCCCTCCACTTT. As protein: CASSQRGGYNSPLHF.

This chain uses TRBV11-3 with TRBJ2-5; D is unresolved. The CDR3 is made up of 12 amino acids. Germline V CDR1 and CDR2: SGHNT, YENEEA. V was clipped by 4 bases and J by 7 bases, with 10 bases between them. CDR3 in DNA: TGTGCCAGCAGCTCCTTCCCGGGGACCCAGTACTTC. Translated, it gives CASSSFPGTQYF.

The chain carries TRBV12-3 or TRBV12-4 and TRBJ2-7; 8 bases are shared with TRBD1. This CDR3 spans 12 amino acids. Losses at the gene ends were 5 bases for V and 6 bases for J; bases not matched to a gene: 3. CDR3: CASSGQGGEQYF. The CDR3 nucleotides are TGTGCCAGCAGTGGACAGGGAGGCGAGCAGTACTTC.

The CDR3 DNA reads as TGTGCCAGCAGCCAAGGCCAGGGCTACAATCAGCCCCAGCATTTT. Protein: CASSQGQGYNQPQHF. The chain joins TRBV14 to TRBJ1-5, with a weak D call TRBD1 (5 bases). Germline V gene sequence: CDR1 SGHDN, CDR2 FVKESK. Trimming shortened V by 1 base and J by 3 bases, and 10 bases separated the two germline ends. The CDR3 is 15 residues long.

This chain connects TRBV7-9 to TRBJ2-1; 11 bases agree with TRBD2. J gave up 6 bases and V 4 bases, and 5 bases lay outside the gene matches. The CDR3 is 15 residues long. The germline V gene has CDR1 SEHNR and CDR2 FQNEAQ (reference sequence). The CDR3 sequence is CASSYTSGGFNEQFF. The CDR3 DNA reads TGTGCCAGCAGCTACACTAGCGGGGGATTCAATGAGCAGTTCTTC. Full variable domain (missing parts from reference TRBV7-9 and TRBJ2-1): DTGVSQNPRHKITKRGQNVTFRCDPISEHNRLYWYRQTLGQGPEFLTYFQNEAQLEKSRLLSDRFSAERPKGSFSTLEIQRTEQGDSAMYLCASSYTSGGFNEQFFGPGTRLTVL.

The chain links TRBV5-1 to TRBJ1-2, with D uncertain. The CDR3 runs to 14 residues. CDR1 and CDR2 from the germline V gene are SGHRS and YFSETQ. Trimming took off 0 bases at V and 5 bases at J, with 11 bases between the two ends. The CDR3, as DNA: TGCGCCAGCAGCTTGGAAAGCCCGTTATATGGCTACACCTTC. This encodes CASSLESPLYGYTF.

The chain has TRBV6-1 and TRBJ1-4, with 11 bases matching TRBD1. V gave up 2 bases and J gave up 7 bases; unmatched junction bases: 3. In germline, CDR1 is MNHNS, CDR2 SASEGT. The length of the CDR3 is 15 residues. CDR3 amino acids: CASSEPGQGGEKLFF. The DNA of the CDR3 is TGTGCCAGCAGTGAACCGGGACAGGGGGGTGAAAAACTGTTTTTT.

This clone was seen once. The CDR3 nucleotides read TGTGCCAGCATGTTAGGCATCCAGTACTTC. It specifies CASMLGIQYF. J is TRBJ2-7 and V is TRBV13, with unresolved D. The germline V gene encodes CDR1 PRHDT and CDR2 FYEKMQ (reference sequence). This CDR3 contains 10 residues. V lost 7 bases and J 10 bases, leaving 11 bases between the germline ends.

The chain is built from TRBV5-1 and TRBJ2-3, with 10 bases that match TRBD2. The germline V gene encodes CDR1 SGHRS and CDR2 YFSETQ. The CDR3 covers 17 residues. Trimming removed 0 bases from V and 4 bases from J; junction bases left unmatched: 8. CDR3: CASSLGSVAGGADTQYF. The CDR3 coding sequence is TGCGCCAGCAGCTTGGGATCTGTAGCGGGGGGCGCAGATACGCAGTATTTT.

The V and J genes are TRBV6-1 and TRBJ1-2, with 7 bases matching TRBD1. Germline V gene lookup returns CDR1 MNHNS and CDR2 SASEGT. The V gene end was trimmed by 1 base and the J gene end by 4 bases; junction bases not matched to a gene: 6. This CDR3 spans 15 amino acids. As DNA, the CDR3 is TGTGCCAGCAGTGAAGGTTTGGGACAGTTCTATGGCTACACCTTC. Translating it yields CASSEGLGQFYGYTF.

The chain links TRBV19 to TRBJ1-5; D perhaps matches TRBD1 (5 bases). V lost 0 bases and J 4 bases, leaving 10 bases between the germline ends. This CDR3 has 15 amino acids. Looked up from germline, CDR1 is LNHDA and CDR2 is SQIVND (reference sequence). The CDR3 region is CASSIDPRGNQPQHF. CDR3 coding DNA: TGTGCCAGTAGTATAGACCCCCGGGGGAATCAGCCCCAGCATTTT. The full variable domain, with the rest looked up from reference TRBV19 and TRBJ1-5, is DGGITQSPKYLFRKEGQNVTLSCEQNLNHDAMYWYRQDPGQGLRLIYYSQIVNDFQKGDIAEGYSVSREKKESFPLTVTSAQKNPTAFYLCASSIDPRGNQPQHFGDGTRLSIL.

CDR3 amino acids: CATRDPYREGSGNTIYF. The CDR3 nucleotides are TGTGCCACCAGAGATCCCTACAGGGAAGGATCTGGAAACACCATATATTTT. The chain employs TRBV15 and TRBJ1-3, with a weak D call TRBD1 (6 bases). Trimming left V 6 bases short and J 1 base short, with 19 bases between. The germline V gene has CDR1 LNHNV and CDR2 YYDKDF (reference sequence). The CDR3 runs 17 residues.

The chain recombines TRBV6-5 with TRBJ1-5, with 7 bases lining up with TRBD1. Germline CDR1 MNHEY, CDR2 SVGAGI. V was clipped by 6 bases and J by 3 bases; unmatched bases: 5. The CDR3 loop spans 14 amino acids. The CDR3 DNA follows: TGTGCCAGCAGATCGACAGGGTTCAATCAGCCCCAGCATTTT. Its translation: CASRSTGFNQPQHF.

The rearrangement uses TRBV4-2 and TRBJ1-5; TRBD1 is a possible D gene (5 bases). Per the germline V gene, CDR1 is LGHNA and CDR2 is YNFKEQ. V was shortened by 5 bases and J by 0 bases, with 11 bases between the two germline ends. This CDR3 comprises 15 residues. The CDR3 nucleotides read TGTGCCAGCAGCGTGACAGCCGATAGCAATCAGCCCCAGCATTTT. Its protein product is CASSVTADSNQPQHF.